The source of this T cell receptor (beta chain) is a study of T cell responses to AZD1222 COVID-19 vaccine (dated by TCRdb to the early 2020s). Concerning the study at large: A total of 233 trial participants underwent TCR sequencing, of whom some 210 received two doses of AZD1222 and about 25 received two doses of the MenACWY control vaccine. Enrollment into the trials was organized by age into subgroups of 18-55, 56-69 and 70-plus years, and those subgroups contained roughly 160, 29 and 62 TCR-sequenced participants, respectively. What the study reported, not specific to this receptor: CD4 TCRs associated with the vaccine covered the entire spike protein, and the dominant responses were in regions 160-218 and 743-854. Participants were mostly white British, with more females than males. The authors suggested clonal diversity may have been underestimated. The 56-69-year group was small, and its depth increase did not reach significance, likely because of low power. After two AZD1222 doses, spike-specific TCR breadth and depth were significantly higher than at day 0 and than in MenACWY recipients. Conclusions about previously exposed vaccinees are limited because only 6 or 7 AZD1222 recipients were SARS-CoV-2 seropositive at baseline. Because no day 14 peak-response samples were available, the repertoires could be characterized only after the peak T cell response. Nearly half of unique spike-specific TCRs reportedly recognized epitopes outside regions mutated in the B.1.351 and B.1.1.7 variants.

The CDR3 regions of human TCRbeta chains were subjected to immunosequencing. Concerning the study's data processing: Repertoire TCRs were matched against a reference library of SARS-CoV-2-specific TCRs generated with the MIRA antigen-specificity platform. Breadth was defined as the fraction of unique TCRs that were SARS-CoV-2-associated, and depth was defined as the fraction of total T cells that were SARS-CoV-2-associated. Using the MIRA data, every spike-specific TCR was mapped to the spike region that the TCR reacted to and assigned to either a CD4 or a CD8 class. Log10-transformed breadth and depth values were compared by one-way ANOVA with Sidak's multiple comparisons tests. In its TCRdb copy, this immuneACCESS table keeps in-frame sequences only and misses some clones. Where compared with another copy, unresolved V genes explain less than half of these, and the others have no known cause. The V and J calls and clone size are taken from that table; D and trimming were inferred from the DNA. The table for this sample lists 130,000 to 150,000 clones; roughly four fifths of them were counted only once. Clones ranked in the top ten supply about 4% of the sample.

As regards this clone: Its antigen remains unidentified. Base quality data are lacking; no much larger clone is found one base away.

The time point label here, explained by the study, means: baseline before first vaccination. The treatment or condition label, read with the paper, signifies: meningococcal conjugate vaccine given as trial control. Vaccinee samples were obtained from the UK trials COV001 and COV002, which included a single-blind randomized controlled phase 2/3 trial of AZD1222 (ChAdOx1 nCoV-19) in healthy adults. For TCRbeta chain sequencing, PBMC samples from trial participants were taken at day 0 and at day 28 after the second dose. Per the germline V gene, SGDLS is the CDR1 and YYNGEE is the CDR2. Inclusive of the bounding cysteine and phenylalanine, the CDR3 is 15 residues long. Only CDR3 DNA remains: 45 bases, in frame from the first base. V and J lose 3 bases and 4 bases, and a span of 13 bases separates them.

The TCR was taken from an adult in good health. Here the chain combines TRBV9 and TRBJ2-2; the D gene cannot be resolved reliably. The specimen comprised peripheral blood, sampled on day 0 of MenACWY control vaccination. The encoded CDR3 is CASSDTHSITGELFF. At the DNA level, the sequence is TGTGCCAGCAGCGATACCCATAGTATCACCGGGGAGCTGTTTTTT.